The 20 T cell receptor beta chains below were found in one sample sequenced in a study of beta chain features in type 1 diabetes. Regarding the study as a whole: Moderately but significantly shorter TCRB CDR3s were found in Type 1 diabetes patients in all four CD4+ subsets.

Antigens for these TCRs are unknown. The whole isolated RNA underwent reverse transcription, so sequencing captured expressed TCRB transcripts. This table comes from immunoSEQ multiplex PCR, and its TCRdb copy is limited to in-frame clones, with some not included. The sample has roughly 700,000 clones, roughly 12% seen once. Sample: naive CD4+ T cells from blood. The receptors come from a man aged 18 to 29 with type 1 diabetes.

The rearrangement uses TRBV7-9 and TRBJ1-1; D ambiguous. This CDR3 region has 11 residues. V shed 7 bases and J shed 4 bases, with 7 bases lying between them. Germline CDR1 SEHNR, CDR2 FQNEAQ (reference sequence). Here the CDR3 DNA reads TGTGCCAGCACCCTTTTCACTGAAGCTTTCTTT. It specifies CASTLFTEAFF.

This chain links TRBV4-1 with TRBJ1-6; no firm D call. V lost 6 bases to trimming and J lost 8 bases, with 14 bases between them. The length of the CDR3 is 14 residues. The germline gives CDR1 MGHRA, CDR2 YSYEKL. CDR3 amino acids: CASRTGGRHSPLHF. For the CDR3, the DNA is TGCGCCAGCAGGACGGGCGGTCGGCATTCACCCCTCCACTTT.

Only a few counts were recorded for this clone. This chain links TRBV7-8 with TRBJ2-3; D remains ambiguous. The CDR3 loop spans 16 amino acids. V shed 5 bases and J shed 3 bases, with 18 bases lying between them. Germline assignment: CDR1 SGHVS and CDR2 FQNEAQ. CDR3 in DNA: TGTGCCAGCAGCCTACAGCCGGGCCTGGGGACAGATACGCAGTATTTT. Translating it yields CASSLQPGLGTDTQYF.

Only a few counts were recorded for this clone. The chain recombines TRBV30 with TRBJ1-6; tentatively, D is TRBD1 (5 bases). V was clipped by 2 bases and J by 11 bases, with 13 bases between them. This CDR3 contains 13 residues. Germline CDR1 and CDR2: GTSNPN and SVGIG (reference sequence). CDR3 region: CAWSQGGGPPLHF. The DNA of the CDR3 is TGTGCCTGGAGTCAGGGAGGAGGGCCACCCCTCCACTTT.

This clone has more than one count but fewer than ten. J is TRBJ1-5 and V is TRBV15, with TRBD1 matching over 9 bases. Trimming removed 1 base from V and 1 base from J; junction bases left unmatched: 2. The CDR3 loop spans 16 amino acids. Germline CDR1 reads LNHNV; CDR2 reads YYDKDF (reference sequence). In DNA form, the CDR3 reads TGTGCCACCAGCAGAGCAGGGACAGGGAGCAATCAGCCCCAGCATTTT. It specifies CATSRAGTGSNQPQHF.

This sequence joins TRBV19 and TRBJ1-1, with D tentatively TRBD1 (6 bases). The germline CDR1 and CDR2 sequences are LNHDA and SQIVND (reference sequence). Trimming took off 5 bases at V and 7 bases at J, with 11 bases between the two ends. The length of the CDR3 is 12 residues. CDR3 DNA: TGTGCCAGTAGTGAGACAGGATTTGAAGCTTTCTTT. This gives the protein CASSETGFEAFF.

The chain uses TRBV29-1 and TRBJ1-1, with D unresolved. The CDR3 covers 11 residues. CDR1 and CDR2 from the germline V gene are SQVTM and ANQGSEA. The germline V and J ends were trimmed by 4 bases and 8 bases, with 11 bases remaining between them. The CDR3 DNA reads as TGCAGCGTTGGTAGGAGATCCGAAGCTTTCTTT. This gives the protein CSVGRRSEAFF.

This clone was counted between two and nine times. The chain links TRBV29-1 to TRBJ2-2; D is unclear. The CDR3 consists of 14 residues. V dropped 1 base and J dropped 5 bases, with 11 bases sitting between them. CDR1 is SQVTM, CDR2 ANQGSEA, per germline. CDR3 region: CSVEAPLITGELFF. CDR3 sequence (DNA): TGCAGCGTTGAAGCTCCCCTGATTACCGGGGAGCTGTTTTTT.

This clone came up a few times. The chain combines TRBV10-3 with TRBJ1-2; D may be TRBD1 (5 bases). Germline CDR1 is ENHRY and CDR2 is SYGVKD. The CDR3 is 13 amino acids. Deletions cut 9 bases from V and 2 bases from J, with 13 bases between. The chain's CDR3 is CAIFKGQNYGYTF. For the CDR3, the DNA is TGTGCCATTTTCAAGGGGCAAAACTATGGCTACACCTTC.

V gene TRBV28 combines with J gene TRBJ1-2, with D tentatively TRBD1 (6 bases). The CDR3 extends over 14 amino acids. Germline V lookup: CDR1 MDHEN, CDR2 SYDVKM. Trimming pared 4 bases from V and 2 bases from J, leaving 11 bases between. The CDR3 here is CASSSSQGNYGYTF. The CDR3, as DNA: TGTGCCAGCAGTTCATCACAGGGAAACTATGGCTACACCTTC.

This clone was picked up a small number of times. V is TRBV19 and J is TRBJ1-4, with D unresolved. The CDR3 has 12 amino acids. Trimming pared 9 bases from V and 5 bases from J, leaving 10 bases between. Germline values: CDR1 LNHDA, CDR2 SQIVND (reference sequence). The CDR3: CASSRRNEKLFF. The CDR3 DNA reads as TGTGCCAGCAGTCGCCGGAATGAAAAACTGTTTTTT.

The V call is TRBV29-1, the J call TRBJ1-2; 7 positions match TRBD1. This CDR3 has 10 residues. Germline CDR1 SQVTM, CDR2 ANQGSEA. After removal of 7 bases from V and 6 bases from J, the junction contained 2 bases not matched to a gene. The CDR3 here is CSAGTDGYTF. CDR3 nucleotides: TGCAGCGCCGGGACAGATGGCTACACCTTC.

The V and J genes are TRBV29-1 and TRBJ2-3; the match to TRBD1 covers 8 bases. The CDR3 contains 15 residues. V trimming: 7 bases; J trimming: 3 bases; junction bases outside the gene matches: 12. Germline V CDR1 and CDR2: SQVTM, ANQGSEA. As DNA, the CDR3 is TGCAGCGGTACTATACAGGGGGTTGGTACAGATACGCAGTATTTT. Translating it yields CSGTIQGVGTDTQYF.

Written as DNA, the CDR3 is TGCAGCGTAGGGACAGGGGACCCCAATTCACCCCTCCACTTT. Translation: CSVGTGDPNSPLHF. This rearrangement joins TRBV29-1 to TRBJ1-6; 10 nucleotides match TRBD1. Germline loops: CDR1 SQVTM, CDR2 ANQGSEA. This CDR3 region has 14 residues. After removal of 6 bases from V and 7 bases from J, the junction contained 6 bases not matched to a gene.

This clone was seen more than once but under ten times. This sequence joins TRBV5-1 and TRBJ2-4, with D possibly being TRBD1 (6 bases). Germline CDR1 and CDR2: SGHRS and YFSETQ. The CDR3 contains 13 residues. V was trimmed by 6 bases and J by 5 bases, leaving 12 bases between them. The DNA for the CDR3 is TGCGCCAGCACCGCCTCAGGGGAAAACATTCAGTACTTC. Its translation is CASTASGENIQYF.

The chain uses TRBV4-1 and TRBJ1-2; TRBD1 matches 7 bases. V gave up 0 bases and J gave up 5 bases; unmatched junction bases: 6. The germline CDR1 and CDR2 sequences are MGHRA and YSYEKL. This CDR3 has 15 residues. The CDR3 sequence is CASSQDTGEGYGYTF. DNA for the CDR3: TGCGCCAGCAGCCAAGATACAGGGGAGGGATATGGCTACACCTTC.

This clone was found a few times. The chain couples TRBV30 to TRBJ2-2; D gene uncertain. Trimming stripped 1 base from V and 8 bases from J, with 11 bases between. CDR3 size: 13 residues. The germline CDR1 and CDR2 sequences are GTSNPN and SVGIG (reference sequence). Here the CDR3 reads CAWSGTPRGELFF. In DNA, the CDR3 is TGTGCCTGGAGTGGGACCCCCCGGGGGGAGCTGTTTTTT. Complete variable domain (other parts from reference TRBV30 and TRBJ2-2): SQTIHQWPATLVQPVGSPLSLECTVEGTSNPNLYWYRQAAGRGLQLLFYSVGIGQISSEVPQNLSASRPQDRQFILSSKKLLLSDSGFYLCAWSGTPRGELFFGEGSRLTVL.

The V call is TRBV4-1, the J call TRBJ2-7; 9 nucleotides line up with TRBD1. Germline V gives CDR1 MGHRA, CDR2 YSYEKL. With V trimmed by 1 base and J by 3 bases, 4 bases remained unmatched. This CDR3 spans 15 amino acids. CDR3 coding DNA: TGCGCCAGCAGCCAAGGGACAGGGGTTTACTACGAGCAGTACTTC. It specifies CASSQGTGVYYEQYF.

There are a few counts of this clone. The chain is built from TRBV5-1 and TRBJ2-2, with D uncertain. There are 13 residues in the CDR3. Trimming left V 0 bases short and J 6 bases short, with 6 bases between. Germline V gene sequence: CDR1 SGHRS, CDR2 YFSETQ. The CDR3 sequence is CASSLEGAGELFF. CDR3 nucleotides: TGCGCCAGCAGCTTGGAGGGCGCCGGGGAGCTGTTTTTT.

The table lists this clone with a few counts. This rearrangement joins TRBV6-6 to TRBJ1-4, with D possibly matching TRBD1 (5 bases). CDR1 MNHNY and CDR2 SVGAGI come from the germline V gene (reference sequence). V was cut by 0 bases and J by 8 bases, with 13 bases left in between. CDR3 length: 15 residues. The CDR3 DNA reads as TGTGCCAGCAGTTACTCGGGGGAAATTACCGAAAAACTGTTTTTT. It specifies CASSYSGEITEKLFF.